This T cell receptor beta chain was identified during a study of CD8 T cells in ankylosing spondylitis. Construction of TCR beta libraries was performed using quantitative 5'-RACE with molecular barcodes. TCRdb re-derived calls from the 5' RACE reads in MiXCR, one entry per CDR3 protein. The data hold 25,000 to 35,000 distinct CDR3 sequences, with roughly 5.3% observed a single time. The V end was cut by 3 bases, the J end by 4 bases, with 7 bases between. The CDR3 covers 13 residues. Germline V CDR1 and CDR2: SGDLS, YYNGEE. This clonotype was observed at least ten times. The chain carries TRBV9 and TRBJ2-2, with D uncertain. The origin of this receptor is a female donor with ankylosing spondylitis or in good health (not recorded which). Sequencing was done on a sample of blood, either unsorted or a sorted T cell fraction (not recorded which). CDR3 in amino acids: CASSAQATGELFF. The CDR3 DNA follows: TGTGCCAGCAGCGCCCAGGCCACCGGGGAGCTGTTTTTT.